A single sample is the source of the 17 T cell receptor beta chains below, sequenced in a study of blood T cells in healthy people across ages. Alongside a J-beta primer mix, a sample-barcoded 5' primer served in a second PCR lasting roughly 6 to 12 cycles. TCRdb independently ran MiXCR on the 5' RACE reads; one entry per CDR3 protein. This table has 1.8 million or so distinct CDR3 sequences, about 39% appearing once. What was sequenced was blood. These receptors all come from a human donor in good health.

The J gene is TRBJ2-4, the V gene TRBV10-2, with 7 bases that match TRBD1. The J call could be wrong; TRBJ2-5 is a better fit for the DNA end. From germline, CDR1 is WSHSY and CDR2 SAAADI. This CDR3 comprises 14 residues. In DNA, the CDR3 is TGCGCCAGCAGGGACAGGTTAAGGTTTGGGACCCAGTACTTC. This gives the protein CASRDRLRFGTQYF.

The V gene is TRBV6-2 or TRBV6-3, the J gene TRBJ2-1; tentatively, D is TRBD1 (5 bases). This CDR3 comprises 15 residues. Germline CDR1 is MNHEY and CDR2 is SVGEGT. Trimming took off 4 bases at V and 9 bases at J, with 19 bases between the two ends. The CDR3 sequence: CASSFRGLLRREQFF. For the CDR3, the DNA is TGTGCCAGCAGTTTTAGGGGCCTCTTAAGGCGTGAGCAGTTCTTC.

This clonotype has more than one count but fewer than ten. The chain couples TRBV18 to TRBJ2-1; no clear D. Germline lookup yields CDR1 KGHSH and CDR2 LQKENI. The CDR3 covers 13 residues. Between the trimmed V and J ends, which lost 3 bases and 5 bases, there was a span of 8 bases. The CDR3 DNA follows: TGTGCCAGCTCACCGGAACTGCACAATGAGCAGTTCTTC. This encodes CASSPELHNEQFF. The whole variable domain, filled in from reference TRBV18 and TRBJ2-1, reads NAGVMQNPRHLVRRRGQEARLRCSPMKGHSHVYWYRQLPEEGLKFMVYLQKENIIDESGMPKERFSAEFPKEGPSILRIQQVVRGDSAAYFCASSPELHNEQFFGPGTRLTVL.

The rearrangement joins TRBV3-1 to TRBJ2-4; 9 nucleotides agree with TRBD2. Per the germline V gene, CDR1 is LGHDT and CDR2 is YNNKEL (reference sequence). The length of the CDR3 is 15 residues. V gave up 2 bases and J gave up 8 bases; unmatched junction bases: 7. In DNA form, the CDR3 reads TGTGCCAGCAGCCAAAGAGGACTAGCGAGGGACATTCAGTACTTC. The encoded protein is CASSQRGLARDIQYF.

This sequence joins TRBV12-3 or TRBV12-4 and TRBJ1-5, with 10 bases matching TRBD1. CDR3 size: 16 residues. Trimming at V came to 5 bases and at J to 6 bases, leaving 10 bases not matched to a gene. CDR3 amino acids: CASSPNPWDRGQPQHF. The CDR3 nucleotides are TGTGCCAGCAGTCCAAACCCATGGGACAGGGGTCAGCCCCAGCATTTT.

This clonotype appeared a few times. J is TRBJ2-4 and V is TRBV4-2, with 9 bases matching TRBD2. After removal of 2 bases from V and 2 bases from J, the junction contained 7 bases not matched to a gene. The CDR3 covers 17 residues. In germline, CDR1 is LGHNA, CDR2 YNFKEQ. The CDR3 here is CASSQLTAGGPKNIQYF. CDR3 DNA: TGTGCCAGCAGCCAACTAACGGCGGGGGGGCCCAAAAACATTCAGTACTTC.

The chain has TRBV29-1 and TRBJ1-1; 8 bases agree with TRBD1. Germline V gene data show CDR1 as SQVTM and CDR2 as ANQGSEA. V was clipped by 0 bases and J by 4 bases; unmatched bases: 7. The CDR3 is made up of 15 amino acids. CDR3: CSVEELAGGITEAFF. In DNA, the CDR3 is TGCAGCGTTGAAGAATTGGCAGGGGGCATCACTGAAGCTTTCTTT.

The rearrangement links TRBV6-5 to TRBJ1-2; 10 bases line up with TRBD1. The length of the CDR3 is 16 residues. Germline V gene data show CDR1 as MNHEY and CDR2 as SVGAGI. With V trimmed by 2 bases and J by 4 bases, 7 bases remained unmatched. The CDR3 sequence: CASSYGSTGGAYGYTF. The CDR3 bases are TGTGCCAGCAGTTACGGATCGACAGGGGGCGCCTATGGCTACACCTTC.

On this clonotype: An end of the junction does not agree with germline; a read error may underlie this. V usage is TRBV7-2 and J usage is TRBJ2-3; D tentatively reads TRBD1 or TRBD2 (6 bases each). This CDR3 region has 16 residues. The germline gives CDR1 SGHTA, CDR2 FQGNSA. In nucleotides, the CDR3 is TGTGCCGGCAGCTTACAGTCGGGGGCCCCCACAGATACGCAGTATTTT. Amino acid sequence: CAGSLQSGAPTDTQYF.

This clonotype was seen only a few times. This chain uses TRBV7-9 with TRBJ1-1; 9 nucleotides line up with TRBD1. V lost 5 bases to trimming and J lost 4 bases; unmatched junction nucleotides: 2. CDR1 is SEHNR, CDR2 FQNEAQ, per germline (reference sequence). This CDR3 has 13 residues. The CDR3 nucleotides read TGTGCCAGCAGCCGGGACAGGGCCACTGAAGCTTTCTTT. It is translated as CASSRDRATEAFF. Supplemented by reference TRBV7-9 and TRBJ1-1, the full variable domain reads DTGVSQNPRHKITKRGQNVTFRCDPISEHNRLYWYRQTLGQGPEFLTYFQNEAQLEKSRLLSDRFSAERPKGSFSTLEIQRTEQGDSAMYLCASSRDRATEAFFGQGTRLTVV.

This clonotype has only a few counts. This chain joins TRBV4-1 and TRBJ2-3, with D perhaps being TRBD1 or TRBD2 (5 bases each). CDR1 is MGHRA, CDR2 YSYEKL, per germline. Trimming took off 7 bases at V and 2 bases at J, with 13 bases between the two ends. CDR3 length: 14 residues. For the CDR3, the DNA is TGCGCCAGCACTCAGGGAGTGCTCACAGATACGCAGTATTTT. Translating it yields CASTQGVLTDTQYF.

The J gene is TRBJ2-6, the V gene TRBV6-5; the D is unclear. Germline V gives CDR1 MNHEY, CDR2 SVGAGI. The CDR3 loop spans 17 amino acids. The V end was cut by 4 bases, the J end by 0 bases, with 13 bases between. Here the CDR3 reads CASSFGDISSGANVLTF. The CDR3 nucleotides read TGTGCCAGCAGTTTTGGTGATATTTCCTCTGGGGCCAACGTCCTGACTTTC.

This clonotype was seen a handful of times. The chain combines TRBV10-3 with TRBJ2-5; a possible D gene is TRBD1 (6 bases). V was shortened by 6 bases and J by 5 bases, with 16 bases between the two germline ends. Germline V lookup: CDR1 ENHRY, CDR2 SYGVKD. This CDR3 is built from 14 residues. CDR3: CAISQTQGAETQYF. The CDR3 DNA reads TGTGCCATCAGCCAAACACAGGGTGCGGAGACCCAGTACTTC.

This clonotype was observed a handful of times. This rearrangement joins TRBV20-1 to TRBJ2-1; D gene ambiguous. Trimming shortened V by 4 bases and J by 2 bases, and 15 bases separated the two germline ends. CDR1 is DFQATT and CDR2 is SNEGSKA in the germline V gene (reference sequence). The CDR3 spans 15 residues. The CDR3 bases are TGCAGTGCTATCCCTACTGGGCTAGCCTACAATGAGCAGTTCTTC. This encodes CSAIPTGLAYNEQFF.

The DNA of the CDR3 is TGTGCCAGCAGCGGGTGGAATAATTCACCCCTCCACTTT. It encodes CASSGWNNSPLHF. The chain uses TRBV13 and TRBJ1-6, with unresolved D. Trimming pared 5 bases from V and 5 bases from J, leaving 7 bases between. Germline loops: CDR1 PRHDT, CDR2 FYEKMQ (reference sequence). The CDR3 contains 13 residues.

The CDR3 DNA reads as TGCAGTGCTACCTCCGGGACAGGGGGCTGGAAGACCCAGTACTTC. This sequence encodes CSATSGTGGWKTQYF. The chain combines TRBV20-1 with TRBJ2-5; 12 positions match TRBD1. CDR1 DFQATT and CDR2 SNEGSKA come from the germline V gene (reference sequence). V dropped 4 bases and J dropped 6; count of bases not matched to a gene: 9. This CDR3 is built from 15 residues.

The chain combines TRBV20-1 with TRBJ2-1, with D perhaps being TRBD1 or TRBD2 (6 bases each). The CDR3 has 13 amino acids. CDR1 and CDR2 from the germline V gene are DFQATT and SNEGSKA (reference sequence). Trimming cost V 3 bases and J 9 bases, with 15 bases left between them. CDR3 region: CSARRWGAREQFF. The CDR3 DNA reads as TGCAGTGCTAGGAGGTGGGGGGCTCGTGAGCAGTTCTTC.